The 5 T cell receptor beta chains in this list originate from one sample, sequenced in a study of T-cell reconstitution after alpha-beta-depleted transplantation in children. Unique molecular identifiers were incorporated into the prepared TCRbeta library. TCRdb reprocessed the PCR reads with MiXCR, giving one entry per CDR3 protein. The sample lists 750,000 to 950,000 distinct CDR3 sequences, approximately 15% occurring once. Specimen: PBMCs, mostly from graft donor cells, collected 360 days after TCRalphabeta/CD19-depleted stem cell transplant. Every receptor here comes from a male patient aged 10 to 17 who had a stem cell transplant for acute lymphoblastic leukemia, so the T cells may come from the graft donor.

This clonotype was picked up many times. CDR3 in DNA: TGCAGTGCTCGTACCGCGGCGGGAGGCCACCGGGAGACCCAGTACTTC. Translated, it gives CSARTAAGGHRETQYF. This rearrangement joins TRBV20-1 to TRBJ2-5; TRBD2 agrees at 8 bases. The CDR3 has 16 amino acids. CDR1 DFQATT and CDR2 SNEGSKA come from the germline V gene (reference sequence). V shed 5 bases, J shed 5 bases, and the junction held 16 bases outside the gene matches.

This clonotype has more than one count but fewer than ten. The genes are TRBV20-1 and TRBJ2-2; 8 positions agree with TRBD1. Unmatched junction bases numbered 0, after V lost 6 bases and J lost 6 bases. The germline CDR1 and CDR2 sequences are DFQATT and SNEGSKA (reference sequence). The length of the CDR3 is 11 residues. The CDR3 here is CSATGAGELFF. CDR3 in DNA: TGCAGTGCGACAGGGGCCGGGGAGCTGTTTTTT.

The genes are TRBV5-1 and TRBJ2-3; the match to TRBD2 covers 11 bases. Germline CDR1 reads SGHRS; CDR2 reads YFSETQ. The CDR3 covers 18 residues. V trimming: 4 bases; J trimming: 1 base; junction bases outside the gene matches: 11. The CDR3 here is CASSIGLAGMTGTDTQYF. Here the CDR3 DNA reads TGCGCCAGCAGCATCGGACTAGCGGGCATGACCGGCACAGATACGCAGTATTTT.

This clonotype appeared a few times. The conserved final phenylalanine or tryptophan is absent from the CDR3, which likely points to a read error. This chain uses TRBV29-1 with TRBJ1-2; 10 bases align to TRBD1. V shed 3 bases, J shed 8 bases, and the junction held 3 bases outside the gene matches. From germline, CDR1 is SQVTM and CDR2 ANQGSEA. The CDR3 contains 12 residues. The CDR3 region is CSVEGQGKGYTL. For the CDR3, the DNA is TGCAGCGTTGAGGGACAGGGGAAGGGCTACACCCTC.

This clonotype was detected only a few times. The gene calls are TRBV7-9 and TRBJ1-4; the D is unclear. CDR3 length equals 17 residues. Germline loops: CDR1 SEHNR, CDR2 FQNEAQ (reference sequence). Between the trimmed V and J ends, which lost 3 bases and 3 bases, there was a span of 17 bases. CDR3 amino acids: CASSFLLVRSANEKLFF. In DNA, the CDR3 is TGTGCCAGCAGCTTTTTATTGGTCCGTTCTGCTAATGAAAAACTGTTTTTT.